This is a list of T cell receptor beta chains from one sample in a study of long-term antiretroviral therapy in people with HIV. The table came from immunoSEQ multiplex PCR; TCRdb's copy has only in-frame clones and leaves some out. The table shows about 30,000 clones, with roughly 93% occurring only once. The sample in question was unsorted PBMCs, obtained approximately 7.4 years after starting antiretroviral therapy. These receptors were collected from a man aged 45-60 years with HIV. CDR3s leave out the opening cysteine and the closing phenylalanine or tryptophan. Fields, in order: V gene, CDR3 protein.

V gene: TRBV10-3; CDR3 protein: AITRTGGRNTEAF
V gene: TRBV10-3; CDR3 protein: AIRPGQGNTEAF
V gene: TRBV19; CDR3 protein: ASTPGQYNSPLH
V gene: TRBV5-6; CDR3 protein: ASSLTSGGSSYEQY
V gene: TRBV5-1; CDR3 protein: ASSVGQIYEQY
V gene: TRBV30; CDR3 protein: AFQGGKGRSGELF
V gene: TRBV28; CDR3 protein: ASSRGQLMSYEQY
V gene: TRBV19; CDR3 protein: ASSPQRGPNQPQH
V gene: TRBV7-2; CDR3 protein: ASSLGGAYSNQPQH
V gene: TRBV13; CDR3 protein: ASSLWGEGSYNEQF
V gene: TRBV28; CDR3 protein: ASSSASAGGREQY
V gene: TRBV14; CDR3 protein: ASSQTSGQGNYEQY
V gene: TRBV4-1; CDR3 protein: ASSLGGGETEAF
V gene: TRBV5-1; CDR3 protein: ASSLGQQYGYT
V gene: TRBV30; CDR3 protein: AWKLDTSTEAF
V gene: TRBV4-3; CDR3 protein: ASSQDSGNNEQF
V gene: TRBV7-2; CDR3 protein: ASSLGGHGDTQY
V gene: TRBV5-6; CDR3 protein: ASSPMAGGYT
V gene: TRBV5-1; CDR3 protein: ASSLGQGAHSPLH
V gene: TRBV9; CDR3 protein: ASSVGPETYEQY
V gene: TRBV30; CDR3 protein: AWSRDGGYT
V gene: TRBV7-2; CDR3 protein: ASSLARGGNEKLF
V gene: TRBV9; CDR3 protein: ASSARWGAGIPTDTQY
V gene: TRBV7-9; CDR3 protein: ASSLWVEADTQY
V gene: TRBV6-1; CDR3 protein: ATTGGEDTGELF
V gene: TRBV28; CDR3 protein: ASSPTSGTGGSRTEAF
V gene: TRBV21-1; CDR3 protein: ASRSTGSRQPQH
V gene: TRBV10-1; CDR3 protein: ASSELRGGELF
V gene: TRBV5-6; CDR3 protein: ASRNRGEIQETQY
V gene: TRBV2; CDR3 protein: ASTFQGRLNGYT
V gene: TRBV14; CDR3 protein: ASSQVQGTGELF
V gene: TRBV27; CDR3 protein: ASSPGTGYDEQY
V gene: TRBV6-1; CDR3 protein: ASNEVQETGAYGYT
V gene: TRBV7-2; CDR3 protein: ASSFRSGGGTDTQY